Listed below are T cell receptor beta chains from one sample, sequenced in a study of human CD8 memory T cell subsets. From the 5' RACE reads, TCRdb lists one entry per CDR3 protein and no DNA. The repertoire table contains about 11,000 distinct CDR3 sequences. The sample was CD8+ T cells from PBMCs. The source is a human donor in good health. CDR3s include the opening cysteine and the closing phenylalanine or tryptophan. Not every row has a clone size; where given, it reads once, few, many or a size class.

abundance	j_gene	len	v_gene	CDR3aa
medium-sized	TRBJ2-3	15	TRBV7-8	CASTATSSVTDTQYF
.	TRBJ2-1	12	TRBV7-9	CASSLLDNEQFF
medium-sized	TRBJ2-5	16	TRBV11-2	CASSSWQRGAQETQYF
.	TRBJ2-3	12	TRBV29-1	CSTDRTTDTQYF
.	TRBJ1-2	11	TRBV29-1	CSVEWGIGYTF
.	TRBJ2-3	13	TRBV2	CASKTPSTDTQYF
.	TRBJ2-3	13	TRBV6-5	CASSQTGVDTQYF
medium-sized	TRBJ1-5	12	TRBV11-2	CASSLENQPQHF
.	TRBJ2-1	13	TRBV6-2/TRBV6-3	CASSLLVYNEQFF
.	TRBJ2-7	14	TRBV6-5	CASSYGIQAYEQYF
.	TRBJ1-1	13	TRBV10-3	CAIRRGGPTEAFF
.	TRBJ2-7	13	TRBV10-3	CAISDPPAYEQYF
medium-sized	TRBJ2-5	13	TRBV29-1	CSVEQKTQETQYF
.	TRBJ2-7	16	TRBV6-5	CASSYSLDRGSYEQYF
.	TRBJ1-1	11	TRBV20-1	CSARIVSEAFF
.	TRBJ2-2	13	TRBV12-3/TRBV12-4	CASSSSGTGELFF
medium-sized	TRBJ2-3	11	TRBV29-1	CSVVGMDTQYF
medium-sized	TRBJ2-7	13	TRBV4-1	CASSQTTEYEQYF
.	TRBJ1-2	14	TRBV29-1	CSVAGTGTNYGYTF